This record concerns one TCR beta chain sequence. Its specificity is unknown. The CDR3 is 10 residues long. The germline V gene has CDR1 DFQATT and CDR2 SNEGSKA (reference sequence). This sample was included in a study of T cells in Graves' hyperthyroidism and ophthalmopathy. Study findings and constraints: Ophthalmopathy cases were set apart from stable hyperthyroidism by a 13 V-J model.

The CDR3 regions of TCR beta were amplified from RNA transcripts. The HTBI primer set was used in a first-round RT-PCR of the TCR CDR3. From the multiplex PCR reads, TCRdb called clonotypes with MiXCR, one entry per CDR3 protein. The table lists about 570,000 distinct CDR3 sequences, under 60% of them singletons, with around 20% in the top ten. Orbital computed tomography and thyroid ultrasound, together with serum TRAb and thyroxine and clinical symptoms, were used for diagnoses. The sequencing input was peripheral blood or thyroid tissue (not recorded which). The genes are TRBV20-1 and TRBJ2-7; perhaps TRBD1 as D (6 bases). The source of this sequence is an adult woman with Graves' disease, either hyperthyroidism or ophthalmopathy (not recorded which). The CDR3 protein is CRGASYEQYF. CDR3 DNA: TGCAGGGGGGCGTCCTACGAGCAGTACTTC.